The 19 T cell receptor beta chains reported below all come from one sample, sequenced in a study of blood T cell repertoires in COVID-19. Clones were sequenced by immunoSEQ multiplex PCR, and TCRdb holds only the in-frame ones, with some missing. Found here are 100,000 or so clones, nearly 95% of them singletons; the top ten hold almost 4.5%. The sample taken for sequencing was peripheral blood. Every receptor here comes from a human donor with active COVID-19. The donor label of this sample is uncertain.

The chain recombines TRBV19 with TRBJ1-2, with 7 bases fitting TRBD1. The J segment lost 4 bases and the V segment lost 6 bases, leaving 5 bases of the junction unmatched. CDR3 length: 13 amino acids. Germline lookup yields CDR1 LNHDA and CDR2 SQIVND (reference sequence). CDR3 in amino acids: CASSDREVYGYTF. The CDR3 coding sequence is TGTGCCAGTAGCGACAGGGAAGTCTATGGCTACACCTTC.

This chain connects TRBV15 to TRBJ2-2; TRBD2 matches at 10 bases. Germline V gene lookup returns CDR1 LNHNV and CDR2 YYDKDF (reference sequence). The V segment lost 4 bases and the J segment 4 bases; nucleotides outside the gene matches: 6. This CDR3 has 16 amino acids. For the CDR3, the DNA is TGTGCCACCAGCACGCGGACTAGCGGAAGCACCGGGGAGCTGTTTTTT. This translates into CATSTRTSGSTGELFF.

This clone was seen more than once but under ten times. V and J are TRBV28 and TRBJ1-2; 8 bases map to TRBD1. The ends lost 7 bases at V and 5 bases at J; junction bases unmatched: 12. The germline V gene encodes CDR1 MDHEN and CDR2 SYDVKM. The CDR3 is 15 amino acids. CDR3 in amino acids: CASKIQDRVKYGYTF. The CDR3 region has the DNA TGTGCCAGCAAAATCCAGGACAGGGTGAAGTATGGCTACACCTTC.

This chain joins TRBV5-4 and TRBJ2-7, with TRBD1 matching over 9 bases. Germline-derived CDR1 and CDR2 are SGHNT and YYREEE (reference sequence). The CDR3 is 14 amino acids. V dropped 4 bases and J dropped 6; count of bases not matched to a gene: 8. CDR3 bases: TGTGCCAGCAGCAAGGGACAGGGTATAGGCGAGCAGTACTTC. It is translated as CASSKGQGIGEQYF.

V and J are TRBV7-9 and TRBJ2-1; 11 bases line up with TRBD2. The CDR3 extends over 18 amino acids. Germline CDR1 SEHNR, CDR2 FQNEAQ (reference sequence). Unmatched junction bases numbered 14, after V lost 7 bases and J lost 3 bases. CDR3 nucleotides: TGTGCCAGCACCCCACGGAAGGGACTAGCGGAGATCTACAATGAGCAGTTCTTC. Its translation is CASTPRKGLAEIYNEQFF.

This chain connects TRBV6-6 to TRBJ2-5; D not resolved. The germline V gene has CDR1 MNHNY and CDR2 SVGAGI (reference sequence). The CDR3 covers 12 residues. V lost 0 bases, J lost 4 bases, and 3 bases lay in between. The CDR3 DNA follows: TGTGCCAGCAGTTACTCAGCAGAGACCCAGTACTTC. Residues: CASSYSAETQYF.

J is TRBJ2-7 and V is TRBV7-2; D not certain. The CDR3 length is 14 residues. CDR1 is SGHTA, CDR2 FQGNSA, per germline. With 1 base removed from V and 4 bases from J, the gap between germline ends came to 11 bases. Written as DNA, the CDR3 is TGTGCCAGCAGCTTAGAGGCGGCCCCGTACGAGCAGTACTTC. Translated, it gives CASSLEAAPYEQYF.

This chain joins TRBV18 and TRBJ2-1; D may be TRBD2 (5 bases). Trimming left V 2 bases short and J 8 bases short, with 13 bases between. CDR1 is KGHSH and CDR2 is LQKENI in the germline V gene. CDR3 length equals 14 residues. The DNA of the CDR3 is TGTGCCAGCTCACCAAGGGAGCCAGTCTATGAGCAGTTCTTC. Its translation: CASSPREPVYEQFF.

The CDR3 nucleotides are TGTGCCAGCACCCCCCGAGGAGCGGGTAGCTACGAGCAGTACTTC. It specifies CASTPRGAGSYEQYF. The chain has TRBV6-2 or TRBV6-3 and TRBJ2-7; perhaps TRBD2 as D (6 bases). This CDR3 contains 15 residues. Germline V gene sequence: CDR1 MNHEY, CDR2 SVGEGT. The ends were cut back, 7 bases at V and 3 bases at J, with 19 bases in the middle.

The CDR3 loop is CASSKRGQSLSEQYF. The CDR3 nucleotides are TGTGCCAGCAGCAAAAGGGGACAATCCCTCTCCGAGCAGTACTTC. The chain has TRBV21-1 and TRBJ2-7; the table gives TRBD1 as D, unverified against the DNA. TRBV21-1 is a documented pseudogene. This CDR3 comprises 15 residues.

The chain links TRBV5-4 to TRBJ2-1; unclear D gene. Germline assignment: CDR1 SGHNT and CDR2 YYREEE (reference sequence). This CDR3 region has 13 residues. Deletions cut 0 bases from V and 4 bases from J, with 5 bases between. CDR3 DNA sequence: TGTGCCAGCAGCTTGGACCAGTACAATGAGCAGTTCTTC. Its protein product is CASSLDQYNEQFF. Together with reference TRBV5-4 and TRBJ2-1, the CDR3 gives the full variable domain: ETGVTQSPTHLIKTRGQQVTLRCSSQSGHNTVSWYQQALGQGPQFIFQYYREEENGRGNFPPRFSGLQFPNYSSELNVNALELDDSALYLCASSLDQYNEQFFGPGTRLTVL.

The chain combines TRBV5-1 with TRBJ1-1, with TRBD1 as a possible D gene (5 bases). The V end lost 5 bases, the J end lost 5 bases, and 16 bases lay between the germline ends. CDR1 and CDR2 from the germline V gene are SGHRS and YFSETQ. The CDR3 is 14 amino acids. The DNA of the CDR3 is TGCGCCAGCAGACAGGCCTTGGGTTGGACTGAAGCTTTCTTT. This sequence encodes CASRQALGWTEAFF.

The rearrangement joins TRBV5-8 to TRBJ2-3; 7 nucleotides match TRBD2. The CDR3 loop spans 17 amino acids. Germline V gives CDR1 SGHTS, CDR2 YDEGEE. V dropped 2 bases and J dropped 0; count of bases not matched to a gene: 9. CDR3 nucleotides: TGTGCCAGCAGCTTTTCTACGGACGGGAGGAGCACAGATACGCAGTATTTT. It specifies CASSFSTDGRSTDTQYF.

The V call is TRBV18, the J call TRBJ1-1, with 7 bases that match TRBD1. This CDR3 spans 15 amino acids. V trimming: 2 bases; J trimming: 0 bases; junction bases outside the gene matches: 3. Germline V lookup: CDR1 KGHSH, CDR2 LQKENI. The CDR3 nucleotides are TGTGCCAGCTCACCAGACAGGGTGTTGAACACTGAAGCTTTCTTT. Translation: CASSPDRVLNTEAFF.

The chain combines TRBV11-2 with TRBJ2-5, with D maybe TRBD2 (5 bases). Per germline, CDR1 SGHAT and CDR2 FQNNGV. This CDR3 has 12 residues. Trimming stripped 1 base from V and 7 bases from J, with 7 bases between. The DNA for the CDR3 is TGTGCCAGCAGCTTAGGGACTGCGACCCAGTACTTC. Protein: CASSLGTATQYF.

This clone has only one observation. The rearrangement uses TRBV7-9 and TRBJ2-3, with TRBD2 matching over 15 bases. V trimming: 6 bases; J trimming: 8 bases; junction bases outside the gene matches: 9. Germline assignment: CDR1 SEHNR and CDR2 FQNEAQ (reference sequence). The CDR3 contains 16 residues. The CDR3 sequence: CASSPNGTSGRSTQYF. The DNA of the CDR3 is TGTGCCAGCAGTCCAAACGGGACTAGCGGGAGGAGTACGCAGTATTTT. Supplemented by reference TRBV7-9 and TRBJ2-3, the full variable domain reads DTGVSQNPRHKITKRGQNVTFRCDPISEHNRLYWYRQTLGQGPEFLTYFQNEAQLEKSRLLSDRFSAERPKGSFSTLEIQRTEQGDSAMYLCASSPNGTSGRSTQYFGPGTRLTVL.

The chain recombines TRBV5-1 with TRBJ1-1; possibly TRBD1 for D (5 bases). This CDR3 is built from 14 residues. Germline CDR1 is SGHRS and CDR2 is YFSETQ. V shed 4 bases and J shed 0 bases, with 10 bases lying between them. The CDR3 is CASSPGDLNTEAFF. DNA for the CDR3: TGCGCCAGCAGCCCGGGGGATTTGAACACTGAAGCTTTCTTT.

The chain has TRBV6-5 and TRBJ2-5; 11 bases match TRBD2. Germline trimming cut 9 bases from V and 3 bases from J; bases unmatched to any gene: 6. This CDR3 comprises 14 residues. The germline V gene has CDR1 MNHEY and CDR2 SVGAGI. CDR3 nucleotide sequence: TGTGCCAGTGGGACTAGCGGCCTCAAAGAGACCCAGTACTTC. Translation: CASGTSGLKETQYF.

This clone was picked up one time. The genes are TRBV9 and TRBJ1-1, with unresolved D. The CDR3 length is 13 residues. Germline values: CDR1 SGDLS, CDR2 YYNGEE. The V end lost 0 bases, the J end lost 1 base, and 4 bases lay between the germline ends. This CDR3 reads CASSVVQNTEAFF. For the CDR3, the DNA is TGTGCCAGCAGCGTAGTACAGAACACTGAAGCTTTCTTT.